Each of the 3 T cell receptor beta chains below was sequenced from the same sample in a study of OX40 agonist ivuxolimab in advanced cancers. Method: immunoSEQ multiplex PCR; TCRdb's copy keeps in-frame clones and lacks some. The table lists roughly 67,000 clones, 85% to 90% of them singletons. The specimen was CD4+ or CD8+ T cells sorted from blood, collected in a trial of the OX40 agonist ivuxolimab. The receptors were sampled from an adult with an advanced solid tumor such as melanoma, head and neck, liver or kidney cancer.

The sample holds one count of this clone. V gene TRBV7-9 combines with J gene TRBJ1-2; TRBD1 aligns across 7 bases. Germline CDR1 reads SEHNR; CDR2 reads FQNEAQ (reference sequence). J was trimmed by 4 bases and V by 4 bases; bases with no gene match: 3. This CDR3 is built from 13 residues. CDR3 coding DNA: TGTGCCAGCAGCTCGGGACAGCTCTATGGCTACACCTTC. Translating it yields CASSSGQLYGYTF. The full variable domain, in which reference TRBV7-9 and TRBJ1-2 provide the parts outside the CDR3, is DTGVSQNPRHKITKRGQNVTFRCDPISEHNRLYWYRQTLGQGPEFLTYFQNEAQLEKSRLLSDRFSAERPKGSFSTLEIQRTEQGDSAMYLCASSSGQLYGYTFGSGTRLTVV.

The rearrangement links TRBV28 to TRBJ2-3; 9 bases line up with TRBD1. In germline, CDR1 is MDHEN, CDR2 SYDVKM. V dropped 3 bases and J dropped 6; count of bases not matched to a gene: 7. The CDR3 totals 15 residues. The CDR3 here is CASSFGDRGYDTQYF. The CDR3 nucleotides are TGTGCCAGCAGTTTCGGAGACAGGGGGTATGATACGCAGTATTTT.

The V gene is TRBV19, the J gene TRBJ1-3; 8 nucleotides align to TRBD1. V lost 9 bases and J lost 8; bases outside the gene matches: 12. This CDR3 is 14 amino acids long. Germline CDR1 is LNHDA and CDR2 is SQIVND (reference sequence). This CDR3 is CASLGQGLTYTIYF. The CDR3 nucleotides are TGTGCCAGCCTCGGACAGGGACTTACGTACACCATATATTTT. Full variable domain (missing parts from reference TRBV19 and TRBJ1-3): DGGITQSPKYLFRKEGQNVTLSCEQNLNHDAMYWYRQDPGQGLRLIYYSQIVNDFQKGDIAEGYSVSREKKESFPLTVTSAQKNPTAFYLCASLGQGLTYTIYFGEGSWLTVV.